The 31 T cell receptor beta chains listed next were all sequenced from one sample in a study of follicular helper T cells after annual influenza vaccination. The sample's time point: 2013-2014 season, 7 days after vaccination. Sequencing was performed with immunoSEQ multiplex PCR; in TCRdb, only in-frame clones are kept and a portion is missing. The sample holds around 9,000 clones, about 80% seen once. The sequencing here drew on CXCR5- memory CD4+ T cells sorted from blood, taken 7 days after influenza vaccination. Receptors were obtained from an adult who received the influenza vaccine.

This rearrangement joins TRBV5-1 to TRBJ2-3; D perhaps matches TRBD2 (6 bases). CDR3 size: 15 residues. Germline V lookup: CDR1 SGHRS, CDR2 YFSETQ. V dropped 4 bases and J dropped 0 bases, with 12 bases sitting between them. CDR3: CASSTTSGSTDTQYF. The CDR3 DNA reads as TGCGCCAGCAGCACCACGAGCGGGAGCACAGATACGCAGTATTTT.

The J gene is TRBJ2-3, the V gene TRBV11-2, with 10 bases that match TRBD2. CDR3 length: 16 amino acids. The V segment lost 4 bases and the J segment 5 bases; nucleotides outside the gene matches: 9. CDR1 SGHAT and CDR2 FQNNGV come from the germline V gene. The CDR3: CASSSHGSGGGDTQYF. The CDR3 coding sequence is TGTGCCAGCAGCTCCCACGGGAGCGGGGGGGGAGATACGCAGTATTTT.

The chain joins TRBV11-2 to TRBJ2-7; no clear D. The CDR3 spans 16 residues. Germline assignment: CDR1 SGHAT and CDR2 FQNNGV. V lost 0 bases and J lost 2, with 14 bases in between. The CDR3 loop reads CASSLDVDGRAYEQYF. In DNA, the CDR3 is TGTGCCAGCAGCTTAGACGTGGATGGCAGAGCCTACGAGCAGTACTTC.

The CDR3, as DNA: TGTGCCAGCAGCAACCCCGGCGCCTCCTACAATGAGCAGTTCTTC. Translated: CASSNPGASYNEQFF. The chain recombines TRBV28 with TRBJ2-1; D ambiguous. Trimming took off 6 bases at V and 0 bases at J, with 12 bases between the two ends. The CDR3 has 15 residues. Germline V gene data show CDR1 as MDHEN and CDR2 as SYDVKM. The variable domain in full, with the rest retrieved from reference TRBV28 and TRBJ2-1, is DVKVTQSSRYLVKRTGEKVFLECVQDMDHENMFWYRQDPGLGLRLIYFSYDVKMKEKGDIPEGYSVSREKKERFSLILESASTNQTSMYLCASSNPGASYNEQFFGPGTRLTVL.

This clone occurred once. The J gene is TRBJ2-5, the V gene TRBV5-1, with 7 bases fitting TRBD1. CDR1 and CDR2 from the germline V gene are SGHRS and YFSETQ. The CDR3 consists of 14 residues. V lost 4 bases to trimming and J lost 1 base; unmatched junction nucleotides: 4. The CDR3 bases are TGCGCCAGCAGCGCGACAGGGTTCCAAGAGACCCAGTACTTC. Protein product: CASSATGFQETQYF.

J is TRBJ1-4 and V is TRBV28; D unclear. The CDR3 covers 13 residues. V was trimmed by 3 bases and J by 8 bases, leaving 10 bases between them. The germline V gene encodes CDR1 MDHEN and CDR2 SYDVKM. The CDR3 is CASSFYGSEKLFF. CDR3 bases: TGTGCCAGCAGTTTCTACGGGAGCGAAAAACTGTTTTTT.

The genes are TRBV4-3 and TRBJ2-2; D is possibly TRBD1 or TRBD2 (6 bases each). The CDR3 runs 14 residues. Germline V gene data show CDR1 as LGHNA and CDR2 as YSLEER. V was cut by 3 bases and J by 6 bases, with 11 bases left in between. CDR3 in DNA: TGCGCCAGCAGCCATGCAGGGGAGGCCGGGGAGCTGTTTTTT. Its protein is CASSHAGEAGELFF.

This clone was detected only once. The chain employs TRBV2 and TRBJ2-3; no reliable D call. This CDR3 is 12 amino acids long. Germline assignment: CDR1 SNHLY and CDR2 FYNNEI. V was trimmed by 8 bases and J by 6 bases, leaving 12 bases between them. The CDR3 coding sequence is TGTGCCAGCGCGAAAATCGGTGATACGCAGTATTTT. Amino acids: CASAKIGDTQYF.

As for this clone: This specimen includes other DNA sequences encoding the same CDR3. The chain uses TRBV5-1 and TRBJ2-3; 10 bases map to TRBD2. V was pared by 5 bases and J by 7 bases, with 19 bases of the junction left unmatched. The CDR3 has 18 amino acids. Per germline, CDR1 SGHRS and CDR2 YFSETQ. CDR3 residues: CASRPGVVAGGSGNTQYF. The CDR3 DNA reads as TGCGCCAGCAGGCCTGGGGTGGTAGCGGGAGGATCTGGAAATACGCAGTATTTT.

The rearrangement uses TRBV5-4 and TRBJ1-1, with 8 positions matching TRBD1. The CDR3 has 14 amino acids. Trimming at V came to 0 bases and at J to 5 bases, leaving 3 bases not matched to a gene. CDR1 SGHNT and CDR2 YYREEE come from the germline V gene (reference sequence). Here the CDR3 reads CASSLGQGRTEAFF. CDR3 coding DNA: TGTGCCAGCAGCTTGGGACAGGGGAGGACTGAAGCTTTCTTT.

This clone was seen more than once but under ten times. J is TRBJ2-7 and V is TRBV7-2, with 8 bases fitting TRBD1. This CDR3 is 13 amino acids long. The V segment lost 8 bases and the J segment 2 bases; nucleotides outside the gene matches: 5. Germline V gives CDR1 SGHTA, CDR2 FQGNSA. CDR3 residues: CASSRTGPYEQYF. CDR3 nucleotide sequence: TGTGCCAGCTCCCGGACAGGGCCCTACGAGCAGTACTTC.

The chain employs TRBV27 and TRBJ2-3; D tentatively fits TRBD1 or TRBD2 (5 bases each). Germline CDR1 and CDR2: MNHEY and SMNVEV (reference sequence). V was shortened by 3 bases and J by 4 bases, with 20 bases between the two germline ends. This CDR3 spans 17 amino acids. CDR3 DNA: TGTGCCAGCAGTTTCCGTGGGGGAAAACTCGGCGCAGATACGCAGTATTTT. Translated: CASSFRGGKLGADTQYF.

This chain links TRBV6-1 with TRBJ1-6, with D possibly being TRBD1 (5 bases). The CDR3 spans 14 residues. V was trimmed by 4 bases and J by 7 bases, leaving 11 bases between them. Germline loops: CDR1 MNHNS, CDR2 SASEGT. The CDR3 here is CASSVTGPNSPLHF. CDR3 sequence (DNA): TGTGCCAGCAGTGTGACGGGGCCCAATTCACCCCTCCACTTT.

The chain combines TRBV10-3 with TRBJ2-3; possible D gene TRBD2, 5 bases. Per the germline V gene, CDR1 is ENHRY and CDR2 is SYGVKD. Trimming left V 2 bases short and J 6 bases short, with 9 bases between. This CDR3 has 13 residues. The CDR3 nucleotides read TGTGCCATCAGTGAGCGGGGTGGGGATACGCAGTATTTT. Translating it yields CAISERGGDTQYF.

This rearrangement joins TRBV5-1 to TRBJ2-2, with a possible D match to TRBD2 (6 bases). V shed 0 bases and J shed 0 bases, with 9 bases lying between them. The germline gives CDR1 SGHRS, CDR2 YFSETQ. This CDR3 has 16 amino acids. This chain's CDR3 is CASSLDGGTNTGELFF. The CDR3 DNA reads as TGCGCCAGCAGCTTGGATGGAGGGACGAACACCGGGGAGCTGTTTTTT.

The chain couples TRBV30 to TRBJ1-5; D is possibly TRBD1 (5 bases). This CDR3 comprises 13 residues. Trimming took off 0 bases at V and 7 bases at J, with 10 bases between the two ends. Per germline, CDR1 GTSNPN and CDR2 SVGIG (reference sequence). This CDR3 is CAWSVRGEQPQHF. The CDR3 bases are TGTGCCTGGAGTGTGCGGGGGGAACAGCCCCAGCATTTT.

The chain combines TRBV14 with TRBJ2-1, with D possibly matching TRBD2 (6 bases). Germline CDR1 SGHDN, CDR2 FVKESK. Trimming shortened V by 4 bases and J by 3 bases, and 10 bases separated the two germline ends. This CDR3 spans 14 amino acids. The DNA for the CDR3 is TGTGCCAGCAGCCGAACTAGCAGCTACAATGAGCAGTTCTTC. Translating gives CASSRTSSYNEQFF.

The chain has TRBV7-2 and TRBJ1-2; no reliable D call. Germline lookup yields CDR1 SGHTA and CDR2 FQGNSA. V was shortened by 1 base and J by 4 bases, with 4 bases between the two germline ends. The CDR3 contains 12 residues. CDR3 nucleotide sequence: TGTGCCAGCAGCTTAGTCTCCTATGGCTACACCTTC. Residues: CASSLVSYGYTF.

The CDR3 loop is CASSLSPGGTDTQYF. As DNA, the CDR3 is TGCGCCAGCAGCTTGTCGCCGGGAGGGACAGATACGCAGTATTTT. The V and J genes are TRBV5-1 and TRBJ2-3; 8 nucleotides agree with TRBD2. Per germline, CDR1 SGHRS and CDR2 YFSETQ. The V segment lost 1 base and the J segment 3 bases; nucleotides outside the gene matches: 4. The CDR3 is 15 residues long.

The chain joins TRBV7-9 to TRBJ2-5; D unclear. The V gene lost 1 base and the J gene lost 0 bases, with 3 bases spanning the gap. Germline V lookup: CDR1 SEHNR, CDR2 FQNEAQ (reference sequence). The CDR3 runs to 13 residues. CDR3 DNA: TGTGCCAGCAGCTTAGACAACCAAGAGACCCAGTACTTC. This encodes CASSLDNQETQYF. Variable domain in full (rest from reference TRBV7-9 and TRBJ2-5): DTGVSQNPRHKITKRGQNVTFRCDPISEHNRLYWYRQTLGQGPEFLTYFQNEAQLEKSRLLSDRFSAERPKGSFSTLEIQRTEQGDSAMYLCASSLDNQETQYFGPGTRLLVL.

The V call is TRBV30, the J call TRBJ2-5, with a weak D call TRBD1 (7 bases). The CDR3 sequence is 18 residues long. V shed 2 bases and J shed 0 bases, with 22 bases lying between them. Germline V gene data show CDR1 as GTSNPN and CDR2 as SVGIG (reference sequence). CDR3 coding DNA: TGTGCCTGGAGTCTGTCGGAGGGGGCTCGATTGTACCAAGAGACCCAGTACTTC. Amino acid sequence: CAWSLSEGARLYQETQYF.

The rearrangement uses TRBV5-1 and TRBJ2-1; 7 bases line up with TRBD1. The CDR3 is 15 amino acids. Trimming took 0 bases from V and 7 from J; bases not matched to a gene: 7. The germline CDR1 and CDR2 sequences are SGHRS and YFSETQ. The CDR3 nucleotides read TGCGCCAGCAGCTTGGTGGCAGGGGGTGGAAATGAGCAGTTCTTC. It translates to CASSLVAGGGNEQFF.

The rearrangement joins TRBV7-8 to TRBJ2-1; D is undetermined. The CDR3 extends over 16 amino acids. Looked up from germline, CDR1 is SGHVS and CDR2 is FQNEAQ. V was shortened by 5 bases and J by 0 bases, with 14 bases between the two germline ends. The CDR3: CASSREDGSSYNEQFF. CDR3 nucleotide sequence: TGTGCCAGCAGCCGCGAGGACGGAAGCTCCTACAATGAGCAGTTCTTC. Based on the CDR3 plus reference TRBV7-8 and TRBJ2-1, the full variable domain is GAGVSQSPRYKVAKRGQDVALRCDPISGHVSLFWYQQALGQGPEFLTYFQNEAQLDKSGLPSDRFFAERPEGSVSTLKIQRTQQEDSAVYLCASSREDGSSYNEQFFGPGTRLTVL.

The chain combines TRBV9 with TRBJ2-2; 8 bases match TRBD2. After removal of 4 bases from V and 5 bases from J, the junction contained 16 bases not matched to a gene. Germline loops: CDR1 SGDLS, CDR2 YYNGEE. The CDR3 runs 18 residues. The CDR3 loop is CASSPGGAGVYRTGELFF. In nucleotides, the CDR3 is TGTGCCAGCAGCCCCGGGGGAGCGGGAGTCTATAGGACCGGGGAGCTGTTTTTT.

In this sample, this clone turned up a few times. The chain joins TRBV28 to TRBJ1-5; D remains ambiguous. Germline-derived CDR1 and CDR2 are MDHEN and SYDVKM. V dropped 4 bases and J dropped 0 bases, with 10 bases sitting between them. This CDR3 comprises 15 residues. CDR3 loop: CASSSASYSNQPQHF. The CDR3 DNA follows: TGTGCCAGCAGTTCGGCATCATATAGCAATCAGCCCCAGCATTTT.

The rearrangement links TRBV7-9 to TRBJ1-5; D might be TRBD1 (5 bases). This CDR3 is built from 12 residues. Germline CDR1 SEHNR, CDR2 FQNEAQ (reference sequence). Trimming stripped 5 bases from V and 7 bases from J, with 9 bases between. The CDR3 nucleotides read TGTGCCAGCAGCCAGGGAGAGCAGCCCCAGCATTTT. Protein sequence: CASSQGEQPQHF.

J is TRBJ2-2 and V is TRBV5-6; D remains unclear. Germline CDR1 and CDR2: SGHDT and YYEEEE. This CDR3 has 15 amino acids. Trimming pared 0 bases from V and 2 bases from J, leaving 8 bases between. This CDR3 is CASSLGTFNTGELFF. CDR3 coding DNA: TGTGCCAGCAGCTTGGGAACATTCAACACCGGGGAGCTGTTTTTT.

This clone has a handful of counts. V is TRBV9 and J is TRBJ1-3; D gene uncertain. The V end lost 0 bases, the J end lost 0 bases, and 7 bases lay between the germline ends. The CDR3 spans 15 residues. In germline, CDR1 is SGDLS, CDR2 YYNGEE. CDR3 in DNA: TGTGCCAGCAGCGTAGAAGGCCTCTCTGGAAACACCATATATTTT. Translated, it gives CASSVEGLSGNTIYF.

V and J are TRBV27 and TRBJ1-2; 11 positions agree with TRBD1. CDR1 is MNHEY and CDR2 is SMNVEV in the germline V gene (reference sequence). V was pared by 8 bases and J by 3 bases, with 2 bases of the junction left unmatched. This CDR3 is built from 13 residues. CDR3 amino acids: CASLGQGDYGYTF. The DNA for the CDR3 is TGTGCCAGCTTGGGACAGGGGGACTATGGCTACACCTTC.

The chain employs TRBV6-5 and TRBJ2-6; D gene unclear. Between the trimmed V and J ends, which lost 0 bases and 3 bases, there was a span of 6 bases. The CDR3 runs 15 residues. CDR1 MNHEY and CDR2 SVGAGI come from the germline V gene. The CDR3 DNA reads TGTGCCAGCAGTTACTCAGGTGTTGGGGCCAACGTCCTGACTTTC. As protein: CASSYSGVGANVLTF.

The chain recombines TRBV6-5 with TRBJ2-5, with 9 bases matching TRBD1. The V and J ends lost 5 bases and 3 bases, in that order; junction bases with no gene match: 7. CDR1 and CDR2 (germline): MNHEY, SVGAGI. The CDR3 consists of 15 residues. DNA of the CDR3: TGTGCCAGCAGTCTTCGGACAGGGGCGGAAGAGACCCAGTACTTC. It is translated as CASSLRTGAEETQYF.